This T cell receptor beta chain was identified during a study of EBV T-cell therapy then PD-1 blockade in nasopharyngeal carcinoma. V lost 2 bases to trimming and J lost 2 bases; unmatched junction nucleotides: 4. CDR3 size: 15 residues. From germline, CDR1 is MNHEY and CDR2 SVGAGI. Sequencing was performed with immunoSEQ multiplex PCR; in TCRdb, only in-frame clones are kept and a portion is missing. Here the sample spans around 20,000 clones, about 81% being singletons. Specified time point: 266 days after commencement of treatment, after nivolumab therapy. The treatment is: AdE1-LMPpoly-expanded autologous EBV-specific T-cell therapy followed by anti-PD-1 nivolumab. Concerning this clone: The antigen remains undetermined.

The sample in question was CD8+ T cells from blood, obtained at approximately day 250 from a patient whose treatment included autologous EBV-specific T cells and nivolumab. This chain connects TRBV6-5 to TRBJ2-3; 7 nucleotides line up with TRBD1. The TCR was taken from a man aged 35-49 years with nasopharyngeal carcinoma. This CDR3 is CASSYVGTVTDTQYF. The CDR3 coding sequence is TGTGCCAGCAGTTACGTTGGGACAGTCACAGATACGCAGTATTTT.